This T cell receptor (beta chain) was sequenced for a study of siplizumab effects on memory and regulatory T cells. The length of the CDR3 is 16 residues. Worth noting for this clone: Its cognate antigen is unknown.

The study's findings and limits: Many proliferating CD4+ or CD8+ clones remained unclassified. Roughly 75-95% of them could not be assigned either a naive or a memory phenotype.

Profiling relied on immunoSEQ multiplex PCR, and the TCRdb table lists in-frame clones only, not all of them. There are about 82,000 clones in the sample; roughly 87% occur only once, and roughly 1.5% lies in the top ten. This TCR was recovered from a human donor in good health. J is TRBJ1-1 and V is TRBV21-1. TRBV21-1 is deemed a pseudogene. The source material was Tregs sorted from blood. CDR3 DNA sequence: TGTGCCAGCAGCACCCAGACCGCTCTTCTACGGGCTGAAGCTTTCTTT. It codes for CASSTQTALLRAEAFF.